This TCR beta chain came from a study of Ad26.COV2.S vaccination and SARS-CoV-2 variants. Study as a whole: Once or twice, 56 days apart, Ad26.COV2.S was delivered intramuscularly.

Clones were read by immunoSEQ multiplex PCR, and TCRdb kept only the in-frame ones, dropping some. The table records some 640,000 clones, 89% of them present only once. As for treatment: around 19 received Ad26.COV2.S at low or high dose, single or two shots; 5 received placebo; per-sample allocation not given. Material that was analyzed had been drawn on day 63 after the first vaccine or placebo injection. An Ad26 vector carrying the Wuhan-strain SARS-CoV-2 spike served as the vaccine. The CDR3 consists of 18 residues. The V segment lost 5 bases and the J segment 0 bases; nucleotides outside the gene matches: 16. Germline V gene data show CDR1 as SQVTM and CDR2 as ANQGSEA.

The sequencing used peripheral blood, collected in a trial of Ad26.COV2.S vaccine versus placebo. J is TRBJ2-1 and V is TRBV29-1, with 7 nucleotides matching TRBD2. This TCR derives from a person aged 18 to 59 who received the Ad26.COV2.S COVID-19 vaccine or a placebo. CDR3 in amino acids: CSVQSARRELRSYNEQFF. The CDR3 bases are TGCAGCGTTCAGTCAGCGAGGCGGGAGCTACGCTCCTACAATGAGCAGTTCTTC.